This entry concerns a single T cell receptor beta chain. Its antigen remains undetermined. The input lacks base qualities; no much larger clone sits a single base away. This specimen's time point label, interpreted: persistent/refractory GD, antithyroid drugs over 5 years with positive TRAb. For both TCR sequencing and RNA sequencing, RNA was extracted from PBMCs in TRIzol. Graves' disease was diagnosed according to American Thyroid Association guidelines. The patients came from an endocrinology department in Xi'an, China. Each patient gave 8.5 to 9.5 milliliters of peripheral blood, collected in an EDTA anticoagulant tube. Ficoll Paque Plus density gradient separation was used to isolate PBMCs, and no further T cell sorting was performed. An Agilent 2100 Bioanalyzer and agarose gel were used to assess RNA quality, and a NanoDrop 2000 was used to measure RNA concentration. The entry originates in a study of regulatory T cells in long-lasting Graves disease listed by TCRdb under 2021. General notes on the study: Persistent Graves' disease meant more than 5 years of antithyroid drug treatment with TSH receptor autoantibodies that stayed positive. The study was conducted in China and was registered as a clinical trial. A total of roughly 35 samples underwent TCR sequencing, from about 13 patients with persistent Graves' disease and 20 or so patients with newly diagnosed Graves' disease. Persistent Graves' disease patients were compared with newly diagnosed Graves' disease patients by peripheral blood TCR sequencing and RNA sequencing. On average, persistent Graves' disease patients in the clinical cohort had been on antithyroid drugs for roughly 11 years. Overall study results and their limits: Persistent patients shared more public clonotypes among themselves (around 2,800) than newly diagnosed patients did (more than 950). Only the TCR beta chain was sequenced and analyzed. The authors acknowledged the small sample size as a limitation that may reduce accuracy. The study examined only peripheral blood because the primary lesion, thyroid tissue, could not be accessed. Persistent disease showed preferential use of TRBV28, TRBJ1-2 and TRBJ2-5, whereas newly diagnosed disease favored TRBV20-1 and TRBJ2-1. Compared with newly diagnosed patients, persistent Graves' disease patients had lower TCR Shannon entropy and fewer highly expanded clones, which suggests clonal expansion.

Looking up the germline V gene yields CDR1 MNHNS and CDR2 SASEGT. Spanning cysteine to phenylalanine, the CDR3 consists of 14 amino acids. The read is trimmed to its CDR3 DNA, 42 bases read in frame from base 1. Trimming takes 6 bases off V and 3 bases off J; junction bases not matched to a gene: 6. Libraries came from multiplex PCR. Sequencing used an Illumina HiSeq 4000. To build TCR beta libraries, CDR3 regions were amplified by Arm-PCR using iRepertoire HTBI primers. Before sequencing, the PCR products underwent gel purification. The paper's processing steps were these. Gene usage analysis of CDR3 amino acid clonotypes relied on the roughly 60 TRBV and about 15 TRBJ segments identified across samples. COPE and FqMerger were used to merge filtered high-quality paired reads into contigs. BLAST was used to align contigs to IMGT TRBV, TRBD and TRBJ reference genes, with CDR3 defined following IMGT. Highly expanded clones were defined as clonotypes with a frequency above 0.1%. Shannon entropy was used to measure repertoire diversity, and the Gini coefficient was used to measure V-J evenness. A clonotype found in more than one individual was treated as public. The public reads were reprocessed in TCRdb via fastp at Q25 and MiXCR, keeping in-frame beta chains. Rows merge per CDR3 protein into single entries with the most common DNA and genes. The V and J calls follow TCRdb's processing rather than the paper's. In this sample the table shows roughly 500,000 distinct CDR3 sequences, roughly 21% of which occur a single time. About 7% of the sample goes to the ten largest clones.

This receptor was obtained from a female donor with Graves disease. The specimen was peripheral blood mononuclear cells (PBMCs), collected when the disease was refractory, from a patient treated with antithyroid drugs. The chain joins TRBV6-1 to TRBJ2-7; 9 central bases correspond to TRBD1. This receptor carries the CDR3 CASRGQGPFYEQYF. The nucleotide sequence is TGTGCCAGCAGGGGACAGGGCCCCTTCTACGAGCAGTACTTC.